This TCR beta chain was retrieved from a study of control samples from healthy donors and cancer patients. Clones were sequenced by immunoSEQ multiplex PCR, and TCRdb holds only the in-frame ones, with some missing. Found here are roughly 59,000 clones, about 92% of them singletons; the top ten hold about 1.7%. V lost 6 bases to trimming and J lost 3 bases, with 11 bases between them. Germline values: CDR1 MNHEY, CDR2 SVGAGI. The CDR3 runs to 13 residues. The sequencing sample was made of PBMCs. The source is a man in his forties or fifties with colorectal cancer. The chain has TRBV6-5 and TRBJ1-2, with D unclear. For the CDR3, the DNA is TGTGCCAGCAGAACCTTAAGGGACTATGGCTACACCTTC. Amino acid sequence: CASRTLRDYGYTF.